This TCR beta chain was recorded in a study of cytotoxic CD8 clonotypes in ibrutinib-treated CLL. Trimming stripped 3 bases from V and 3 bases from J, with 9 bases between. The CDR3 consists of 14 residues. Germline CDR1 and CDR2: MGHRA and YSYEKL. TCRdb's copy holds only in-frame clones and misses some; the assay was immunoSEQ multiplex PCR. This table has 300,000 to 350,000 clones, around four fifths appearing once. Sequencing used PBMCs, obtained before ibrutinib treatment. The chain has TRBV4-1 and TRBJ2-1; possible D gene TRBD2, 5 bases. The receptor was isolated from a human donor with chronic lymphocytic leukemia. CDR3 protein: CASSHVTNYNEQFF. DNA for the CDR3: TGCGCCAGCAGCCATGTGACTAACTACAATGAGCAGTTCTTC.